This T cell receptor (beta chain) is drawn from a study of blood T cell repertoires in COVID-19. Participant-reported clinical history was the basis for cohort assignment. The CDR3 loop spans 14 amino acids. V lost 6 bases to trimming and J lost 0 bases, with 11 bases between them. Germline CDR1 reads MDHEN; CDR2 reads SYDVKM. Original processing methods: Nucleated cell number was recorded as an estimate derived from reference gene primer amplification. TCRdb keeps only in-frame clones here, not all; method: immunoSEQ multiplex PCR. From that table come the V and J calls and clone size; the DNA was used to work out D and trimming. The sample consists of 210,000 or so clones, approximately 80% of them appearing once.

The sequenced material came from PBMCs or T cells enriched from blood (not recorded which). The sequence came from a man in his thirties or forties with acute COVID-19. This chain links TRBV28 with TRBJ1-1; perhaps TRBD1 as D (5 bases). CDR3 protein: CASRAGVMNTEAFF. In nucleotides, the CDR3 is TGTGCCAGCAGGGCGGGGGTCATGAACACTGAAGCTTTCTTT.